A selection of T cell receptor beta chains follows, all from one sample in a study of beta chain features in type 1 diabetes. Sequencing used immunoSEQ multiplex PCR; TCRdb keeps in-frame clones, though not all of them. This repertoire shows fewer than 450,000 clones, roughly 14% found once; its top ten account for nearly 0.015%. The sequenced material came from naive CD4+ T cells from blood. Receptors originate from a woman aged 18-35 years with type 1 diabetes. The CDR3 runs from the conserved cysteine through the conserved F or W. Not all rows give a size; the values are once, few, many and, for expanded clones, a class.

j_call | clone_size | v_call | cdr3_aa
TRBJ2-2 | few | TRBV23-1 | CASSQTGENTGELFF
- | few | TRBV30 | CAWSTGGKGEQYF
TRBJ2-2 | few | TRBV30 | CAWRSLGRWAGELFF
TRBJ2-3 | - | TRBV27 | CASSALAGGPSRTDTQYF
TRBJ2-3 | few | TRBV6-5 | CASSYSLQGDTQYF
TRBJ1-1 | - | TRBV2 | CASSEAPAVLTEAFF
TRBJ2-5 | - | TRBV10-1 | CASRALAGLWYF
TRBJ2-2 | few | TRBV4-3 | CASSQDGNTGELFF
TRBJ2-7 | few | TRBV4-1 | CASSQESYEQYF
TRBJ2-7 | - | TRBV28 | CASSLLSGAYEQYF
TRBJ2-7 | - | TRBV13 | CASSTSRGTNPPYDEQYF
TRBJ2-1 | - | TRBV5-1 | CASSLGQGNEQFF
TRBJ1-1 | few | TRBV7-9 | CASSSRTGGTEAFF
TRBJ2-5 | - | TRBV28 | CATTKLAGGPNPYF
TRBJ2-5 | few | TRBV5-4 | CASSLSLGGAETQYF
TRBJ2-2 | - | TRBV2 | CARQADTGELFF
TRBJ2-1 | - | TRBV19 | CASSISPKAEEQFF
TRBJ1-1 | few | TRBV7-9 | CASSLAQGNTEAFF
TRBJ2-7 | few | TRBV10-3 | CAISEPETGSPSVQYF
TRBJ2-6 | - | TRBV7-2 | CASSLGGLREAGANVLTF
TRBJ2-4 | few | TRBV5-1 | CASSLGDLDGKVIQYF
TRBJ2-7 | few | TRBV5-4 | CASSLATGIPNYEQYF
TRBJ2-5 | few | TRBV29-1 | CSMEGASETQYF
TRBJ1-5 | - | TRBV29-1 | CSVGQSVGQPQHF
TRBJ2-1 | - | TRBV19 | CASSTGLAGGLYNEQFF
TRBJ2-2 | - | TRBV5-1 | CASSLVQGNTGELFF
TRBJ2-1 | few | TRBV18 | CASSPGQGADNEQFF
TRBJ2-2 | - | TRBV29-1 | CSVSPGTGELFF
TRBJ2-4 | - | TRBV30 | CAHTSGSAQNIQYF
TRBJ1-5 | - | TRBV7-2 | CASSLAGVGSNQPQHF
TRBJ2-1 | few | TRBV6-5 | CASSYGQVSSYNEQFF
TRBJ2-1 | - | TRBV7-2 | CASSLVGGSYNEQFF
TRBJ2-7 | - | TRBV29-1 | CSVRTGGYEQYF
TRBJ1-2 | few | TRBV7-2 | CASSLAGEGYTF
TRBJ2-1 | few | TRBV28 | CASSFGFLSYNEQFF
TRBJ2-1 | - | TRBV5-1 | CASSLSLAGAAEQFF
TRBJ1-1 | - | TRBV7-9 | CASSFVQGISATEAFF
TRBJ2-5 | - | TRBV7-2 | CASSLGLLGETQYF
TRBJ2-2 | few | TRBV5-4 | CASSRGLSNTGELFF
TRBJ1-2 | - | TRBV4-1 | CASSQAAVLEGANYGYTF
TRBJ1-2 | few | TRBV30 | CAWSRGEWGYTF
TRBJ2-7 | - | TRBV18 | CASSSTGQPSYEQYF
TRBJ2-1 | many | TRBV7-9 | CASSPQDRGMFF
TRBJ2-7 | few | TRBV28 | CASRGAGAYEQYF
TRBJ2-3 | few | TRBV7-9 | CASSPLPSGIPDTQYF
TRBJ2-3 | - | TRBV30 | CAWSVLAGGPDTQYF
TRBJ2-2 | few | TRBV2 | CASNLDTTGELFF
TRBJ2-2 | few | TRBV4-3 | CASSQDPSIPGELFF
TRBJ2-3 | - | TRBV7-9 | CASRSGQGVSADTQYF
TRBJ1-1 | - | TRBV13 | CASSLQSGTGVEAFF
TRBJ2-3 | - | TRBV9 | CASSVDLPTDTQYF
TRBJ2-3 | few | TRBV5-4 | CASSRAGTSTDTQYF